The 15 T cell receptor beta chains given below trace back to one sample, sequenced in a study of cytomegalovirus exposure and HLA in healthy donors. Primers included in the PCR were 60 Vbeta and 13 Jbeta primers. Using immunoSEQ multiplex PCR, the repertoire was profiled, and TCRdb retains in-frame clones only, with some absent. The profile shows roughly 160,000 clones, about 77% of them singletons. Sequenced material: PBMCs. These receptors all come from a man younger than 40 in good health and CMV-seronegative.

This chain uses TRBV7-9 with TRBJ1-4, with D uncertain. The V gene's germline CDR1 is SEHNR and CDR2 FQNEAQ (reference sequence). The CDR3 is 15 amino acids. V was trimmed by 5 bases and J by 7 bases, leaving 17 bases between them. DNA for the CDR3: TGTGCCAGCAGCGAAGGGCGAGGGCTGGGTGAAAAACTGTTTTTT. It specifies CASSEGRGLGEKLFF.

This CDR3 is CASSLSLYEQYF. Written as DNA, the CDR3 is TGTGCCAGCAGCTTGTCCCTTTACGAGCAGTACTTC. The rearrangement joins TRBV7-9 to TRBJ2-7; D unresolved. V was clipped by 3 bases and J by 4 bases, with 7 bases between them. CDR3 length equals 12 residues. CDR1 and CDR2 from the germline V gene are SEHNR and FQNEAQ (reference sequence).

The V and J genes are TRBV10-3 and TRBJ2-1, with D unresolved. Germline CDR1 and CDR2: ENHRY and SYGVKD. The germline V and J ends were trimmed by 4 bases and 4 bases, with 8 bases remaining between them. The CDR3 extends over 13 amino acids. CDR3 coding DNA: TGTGCCATCAGTGGGAGCGTATACAATGAGCAGTTCTTC. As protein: CAISGSVYNEQFF.

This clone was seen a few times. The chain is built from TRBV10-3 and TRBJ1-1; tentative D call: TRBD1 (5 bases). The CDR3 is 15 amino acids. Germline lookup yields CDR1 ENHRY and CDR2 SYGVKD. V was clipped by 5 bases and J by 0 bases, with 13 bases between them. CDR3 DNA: TGTGCCATCAGTCCAACGGACACCCTGAACACTGAAGCTTTCTTT. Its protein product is CAISPTDTLNTEAFF.

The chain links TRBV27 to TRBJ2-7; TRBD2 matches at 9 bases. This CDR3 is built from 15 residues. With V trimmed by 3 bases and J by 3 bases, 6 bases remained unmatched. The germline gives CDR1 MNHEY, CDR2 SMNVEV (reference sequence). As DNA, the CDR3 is TGTGCCAGCAGTTTGGTGGCTAGCGGGAACTACGAGCAGTACTTC. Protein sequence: CASSLVASGNYEQYF.

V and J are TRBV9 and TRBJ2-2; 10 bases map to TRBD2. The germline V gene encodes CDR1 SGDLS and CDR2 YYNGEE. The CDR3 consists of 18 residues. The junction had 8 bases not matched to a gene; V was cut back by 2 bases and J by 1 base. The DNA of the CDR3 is TGTGCCAGCAGCGTCCGGGTCACTAGCGGGAAGAACACCGGGGAGCTGTTTTTT. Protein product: CASSVRVTSGKNTGELFF.

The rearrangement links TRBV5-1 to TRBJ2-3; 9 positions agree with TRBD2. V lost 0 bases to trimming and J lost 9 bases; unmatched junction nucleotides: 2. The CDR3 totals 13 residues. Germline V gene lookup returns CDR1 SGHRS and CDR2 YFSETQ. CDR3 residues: CASSLVLAGTQYF. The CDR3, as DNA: TGCGCCAGCAGCTTGGTCCTAGCGGGGACGCAGTATTTT.

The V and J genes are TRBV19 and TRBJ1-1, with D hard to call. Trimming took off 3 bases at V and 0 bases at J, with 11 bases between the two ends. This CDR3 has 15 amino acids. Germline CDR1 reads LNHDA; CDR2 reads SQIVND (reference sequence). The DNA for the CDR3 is TGTGCCAGTAGTATCGAGGCAGCCTTGAACACTGAAGCTTTCTTT. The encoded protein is CASSIEAALNTEAFF.

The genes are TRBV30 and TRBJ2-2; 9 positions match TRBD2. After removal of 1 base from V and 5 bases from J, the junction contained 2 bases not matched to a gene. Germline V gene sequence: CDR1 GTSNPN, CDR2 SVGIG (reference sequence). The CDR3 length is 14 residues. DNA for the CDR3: TGTGCCTGGAGTGGACTAGCGGATACCGGGGAGCTGTTTTTT. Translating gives CAWSGLADTGELFF.

The CDR3 sequence: CASSWGQGEEKLFF. CDR3 DNA: TGTGCCAGCAGCTGGGGACAGGGGGAAGAAAAACTGTTTTTT. The chain links TRBV11-1 to TRBJ1-4; 11 nucleotides line up with TRBD1. Germline V CDR1 and CDR2: SGHAT, FQDESV (reference sequence). The CDR3 is 14 amino acids. Germline trimming cut 4 bases from V and 8 bases from J; bases unmatched to any gene: 3.

In nucleotides, the CDR3 is TGTGCCAGTAGTACGGGGACAGCTACTAGCACAGATACGCAGTATTTT. Translating gives CASSTGTATSTDTQYF. V usage is TRBV19 and J usage is TRBJ2-3; 7 nucleotides match TRBD1. There are 16 residues in the CDR3. Germline-derived CDR1 and CDR2 are LNHDA and SQIVND (reference sequence). V lost 4 bases, J lost 0 bases, and 7 bases stayed unmatched. The variable domain in full, completed from reference TRBV19 and TRBJ2-3, reads DGGITQSPKYLFRKEGQNVTLSCEQNLNHDAMYWYRQDPGQGLRLIYYSQIVNDFQKGDIAEGYSVSREKKESFPLTVTSAQKNPTAFYLCASSTGTATSTDTQYFGPGTRLTVL.

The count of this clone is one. This chain's CDR3 is CASSLGLAEGTDTQYF. The CDR3 DNA reads TGTGCCAGCAGCCTCGGACTAGCGGAAGGTACAGATACGCAGTATTTT. The chain joins TRBV7-2 to TRBJ2-3; 10 nucleotides align to TRBD2. Per the germline V gene, CDR1 is SGHTA and CDR2 is FQGNSA. V lost 5 bases, J lost 3 bases, and 8 bases stayed unmatched. There are 16 residues in the CDR3. The full variable domain, with the rest looked up from reference TRBV7-2 and TRBJ2-3, is GAGVSQSPSNKVTEKGKDVELRCDPISGHTALYWYRQSLGQGLEFLIYFQGNSAPDKSGLPSDRFSAERTGGSVSTLTIQRTQQEDSAVYLCASSLGLAEGTDTQYFGPGTRLTVL.

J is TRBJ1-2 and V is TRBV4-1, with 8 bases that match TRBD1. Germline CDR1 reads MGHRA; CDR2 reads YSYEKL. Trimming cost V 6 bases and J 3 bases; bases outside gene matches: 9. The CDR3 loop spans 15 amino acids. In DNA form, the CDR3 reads TGCGCCAGCAGTCAAACCGGGACAGGAGACTATGGCTACACCTTC. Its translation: CASSQTGTGDYGYTF.

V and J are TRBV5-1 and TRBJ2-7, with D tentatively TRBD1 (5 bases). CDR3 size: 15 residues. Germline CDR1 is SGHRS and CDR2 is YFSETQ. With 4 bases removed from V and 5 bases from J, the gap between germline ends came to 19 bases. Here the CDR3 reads CASSGTQGLAHEQYF. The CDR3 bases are TGCGCCAGCAGCGGAACCCAGGGATTGGCCCACGAGCAGTACTTC. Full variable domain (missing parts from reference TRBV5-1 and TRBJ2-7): KAGVTQTPRYLIKTRGQQVTLSCSPISGHRSVSWYQQTPGQGLQFLFEYFSETQRNKGNFPGRFSGRQFSNSRSEMNVSTLELGDSALYLCASSGTQGLAHEQYFGPGTRLTVT.

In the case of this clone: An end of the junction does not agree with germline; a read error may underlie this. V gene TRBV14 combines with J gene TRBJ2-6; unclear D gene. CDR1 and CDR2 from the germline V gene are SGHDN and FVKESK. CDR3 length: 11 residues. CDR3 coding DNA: TGTGCCAGCAGCCAGGCCCACGTCCTGACTTTC. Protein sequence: CASSQAHVLTF.